The clone carrying this T cell receptor beta chain showed up just a few times. What it binds is not known. One junction end disagrees with the germline gene, perhaps due to a read error. iRepertoire HTBI primers and Arm-PCR of CDR3 regions built TCR beta libraries. TCRdb re-called the multiplex PCR reads with MiXCR, one entry per CDR3 protein. Here the sample spans about 450,000 distinct CDR3 sequences, roughly 15% being singletons. Time point: newly diagnosed GD, antithyroid drugs for less than 3 months. There was RNA extracted from PBMCs, and the TCR library was made from it. This record belongs to a study of regulatory T cells in long-lasting Graves disease. Whole-study results and caveats: Reduced TCR diversity was observed in persistent Graves' patients versus newly diagnosed patients. With persistent disease, TRBV28, TRBJ1-2 and TRBJ2-5 were the favored segments.

This CDR3 has 14 residues. Looked up from germline, CDR1 is SQVTM and CDR2 is ANQGSEA. The same sample was also used in a study of T cells in Graves' hyperthyroidism and ophthalmopathy.

This chain joins TRBV29-1 and TRBJ1-1; TRBD1 is a possible D gene (5 bases). The starting material was peripheral blood mononuclear cells (PBMCs), obtained at new diagnosis, from a patient treated with antithyroid drugs. The receptor's source is a woman aged 25-40 years with Graves disease. CDR3 in amino acids: CGVRRTNMNTEAFF. In DNA, the CDR3 is TGCGGCGTGCGACGGACAAATATGAACACTGAAGCTTTCTTT.